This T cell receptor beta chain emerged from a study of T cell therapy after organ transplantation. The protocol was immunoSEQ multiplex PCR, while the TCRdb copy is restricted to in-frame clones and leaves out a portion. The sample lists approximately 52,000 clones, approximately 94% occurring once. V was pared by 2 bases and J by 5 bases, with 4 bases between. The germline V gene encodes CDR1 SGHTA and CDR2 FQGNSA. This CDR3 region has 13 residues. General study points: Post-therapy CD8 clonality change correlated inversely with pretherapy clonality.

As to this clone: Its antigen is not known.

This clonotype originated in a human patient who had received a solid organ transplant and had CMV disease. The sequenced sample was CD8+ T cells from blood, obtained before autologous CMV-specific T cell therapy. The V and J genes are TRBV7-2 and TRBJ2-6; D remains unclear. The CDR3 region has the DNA TGTGCCAGCAGCTTAAGCCGGGCCAACGTCCTGACTTTC. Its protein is CASSLSRANVLTF.